This section outlines one T cell receptor (beta chain) sequence together with its context. The CDR3 is 15 amino acids. V gave up 5 bases and J gave up 0 bases, with 11 bases separating them. Looked up from germline, CDR1 is SGHVS and CDR2 is FQNEAQ. The source of the sample is a study of blood T cell repertoires in COVID-19. Study-level background: Samples of COVID-19 (acute and convalescent) were obtained from the United States, Italy and Spain. PBMCs, B-cell-depleted T cells, or T cells provided the cDNA or gDNA that made up the material.

In the authors' workflow: Reference gene primer amplification gave nucleated cell count estimates. The table came from immunoSEQ multiplex PCR; TCRdb's copy has only in-frame clones and leaves some out. D and trimming were read from the DNA, whereas the V and J calls and clone size are those reported in that table. The top ten clones hold about 0.24% of a sample with about 670,000 clones, approximately 90% of them seen once. Sequenced material: peripheral blood. J is TRBJ1-3 and V is TRBV7-8; tentative D call: TRBD1 (5 bases). The receptor was isolated from a woman under 30 with acute or convalescent COVID-19. CDR3 sequence reads: CASSPTGTSGNTIYF. CDR3 nucleotide sequence: TGTGCCAGCAGCCCTACAGGAACCTCTGGAAACACCATATATTTT.